This T cell receptor beta chain is from a study of blood T cell repertoires in COVID-19. Study overall: From the United States, Italy and Spain came samples of acute and convalescent COVID-19.

Germline CDR1 and CDR2: LNHDA and SQIVND (reference sequence). There are 14 residues in the CDR3. V was shortened by 1 base and J by 3 bases, with 10 bases between the two germline ends. All enrollees were roughly 18 to 100 years old and from 20 to 30 US areas. Allocation to cohorts depended on clinical history reported by the participants. Recovered status applied to Cohort 3 donors who had two consecutive negative PCRs. It also applied to those with clearance or with symptom resolution. The data were produced by immunoSEQ multiplex PCR, yet TCRdb's version contains in-frame clones alone and is incomplete. The top ten hold 5.1% of the sample, which has under 450,000 clones, about four fifths seen once.

Sequenced input: PBMCs or T cells enriched from blood (not recorded which). The rearrangement links TRBV19 to TRBJ2-7; perhaps TRBD2 as D (6 bases). This clonotype was sampled from a woman aged 45-60 years who had recovered from COVID-19. The chain's CDR3 is CASSIGGERYEQYF. Written as DNA, the CDR3 is TGTGCCAGTAGTATAGGGGGGGAGCGCTACGAGCAGTACTTC.